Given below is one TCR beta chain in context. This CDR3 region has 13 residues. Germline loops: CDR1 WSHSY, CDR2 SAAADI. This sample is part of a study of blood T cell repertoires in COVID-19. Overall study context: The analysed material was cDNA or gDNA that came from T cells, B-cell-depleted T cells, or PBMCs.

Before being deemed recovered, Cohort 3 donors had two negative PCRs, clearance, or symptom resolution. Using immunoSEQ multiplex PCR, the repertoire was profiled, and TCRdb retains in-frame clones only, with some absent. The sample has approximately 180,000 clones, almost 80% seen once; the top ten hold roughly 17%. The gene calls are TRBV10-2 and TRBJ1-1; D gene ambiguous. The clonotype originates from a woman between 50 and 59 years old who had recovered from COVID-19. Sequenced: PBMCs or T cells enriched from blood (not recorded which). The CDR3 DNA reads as TGCGCAGCGGGAAGCGCAGATCGTTCTGAAGCTTTCTTT. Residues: CAAGSADRSEAFF.